This T cell receptor beta chain was obtained from a study of blood T cell repertoires in COVID-19. Whole-study context: Spain, Italy and the United States supplied samples that represented acute and convalescent COVID-19. PBMCs, B-cell-depleted T cells, or T cells provided the cDNA or gDNA that made up the material.

The authors' processing: How many nucleated cells were present was estimated from reference gene primer amplification. Libraries were prepared by immunoSEQ multiplex PCR; TCRdb keeps only in-frame clonotypes and omits some of them. For V, J and clone size, that table is used; D and trimming come from the DNA. Here the sample spans about 74,000 clones, around 75% being singletons. Germline values: CDR1 MDHEN, CDR2 SYDVKM. Trimming removed 5 bases from V and 0 bases from J; junction bases left unmatched: 5. The CDR3 length is 16 residues. Sequencing used peripheral blood. This TCR was recovered from a man between 65 and 85 years old with acute or convalescent COVID-19. The chain joins TRBV28 to TRBJ2-7, with 12 nucleotides matching TRBD2. Here the CDR3 reads CASSPLAGGSSYEQYF. CDR3 DNA: TGTGCCAGCAGTCCACTAGCGGGAGGCAGCTCCTACGAGCAGTACTTC. The whole variable domain, filled in from reference TRBV28 and TRBJ2-7, reads DVKVTQSSRYLVKRTGEKVFLECVQDMDHENMFWYRQDPGLGLRLIYFSYDVKMKEKGDIPEGYSVSREKKERFSLILESASTNQTSMYLCASSPLAGGSSYEQYFGPGTRLTVT.